A single sample is the source of the 27 T cell receptor beta chains below, sequenced in a study of T cell repertoires in cytomegalovirus infection. Their antigen targets remain unknown. TCRdb ran MiXCR on the reads and lists one entry per CDR3 protein. In the table there are a few hundred thousand distinct CDR3 sequences, more than 30% of which are singletons. The sample was cultured PBMCs, taken from culture after CMV antigen stimulation. These receptors all come from a human donor in good health (CMV status not recorded). Some clones in this sample may be carry-over from other donors' samples.

J is TRBJ2-5 and V is TRBV20-1; D may correspond to TRBD1 or TRBD2 (5 bases each). Germline V CDR1 and CDR2: DFQATT, SNEGSKA (reference sequence). CDR3 size: 14 residues. V was trimmed by 1 base and J by 4 bases, leaving 13 bases between them. CDR3 sequence reads: CSARALTRGETQYF. For the CDR3, the DNA is TGCAGTGCTAGAGCTTTAACTAGGGGAGAGACCCAGTACTTC.

The rearrangement joins TRBV7-8 to TRBJ1-2, with D unresolved. The CDR3 runs to 15 residues. The ends were cut back, 5 bases at V and 8 bases at J, with 21 bases in the middle. CDR1 SGHVS and CDR2 FQNEAQ come from the germline V gene. Here the CDR3 DNA reads TGTGCCAGCAGCACTATCCGCGGCAAGGGATACGGCTACACCTTC. Protein sequence: CASSTIRGKGYGYTF.

On this clonotype: It may be a read error: a sequence one base away is much more abundant. The chain combines TRBV7-2 with TRBJ2-6; the D is unclear. The CDR3 is 15 residues long. Germline V gene lookup returns CDR1 SGHTA and CDR2 FQGNSA. This chain's CDR3 is CASNLSFSGANVLTF. As DNA, the CDR3 is TGTGCCAGCAACTTAAGCTTCTCTGGGGCCAACGTCCTGACTTTC.

V gene TRBV7-6 combines with J gene TRBJ2-5, with D perhaps assigned TRBD1 or TRBD2 (6 bases each). V shed 4 bases and J shed 6 bases, with 18 bases lying between them. This CDR3 has 15 residues. The germline V gene has CDR1 SGHVS and CDR2 FNYEAQ. The DNA of the CDR3 is TGTGCCAGCAGCTCCAGGGGCCTGGAGGGGAAGACCCAGTACTTC. It translates to CASSSRGLEGKTQYF.

This clonotype was detected only a few times. The J gene is TRBJ1-5, the V gene TRBV28; the D is unclear. CDR1 is MDHEN, CDR2 SYDVKM, per germline. The CDR3 is 10 residues long. The V end was cut by 11 bases, the J end by 2 bases, with 4 bases between. The CDR3: CAVGNQPQHF. CDR3 in DNA: TGTGCCGTTGGCAATCAGCCCCAGCATTTT.

This clonotype was counted only a few times. V is TRBV25-1 and J is TRBJ2-3, with 7 bases that match TRBD1. With 4 bases clipped from V and 9 bases from J, the junction kept 7 bases outside the gene matches. CDR1 is MGHDK and CDR2 is SYGVNS in the germline V gene. The CDR3 totals 13 residues. The CDR3 is CASSVTTGKTQYF. CDR3 in DNA: TGTGCCAGCAGTGTGACGACAGGGAAGACGCAGTATTTT.

This clonotype was observed many times. This chain joins TRBV11-3 and TRBJ2-1; 8 bases map to TRBD2. The germline gives CDR1 SGHNT, CDR2 YENEEA. The CDR3 runs 16 residues. V lost 4 bases and J lost 8; bases outside the gene matches: 13. For the CDR3, the DNA is TGTGCCAGCAGCTACCGCCGGGAGGGCCCCTTACATGAGCAGTTCTTC. This encodes CASSYRREGPLHEQFF. The full variable domain, in which reference TRBV11-3 and TRBJ2-1 provide the parts outside the CDR3, is EAGVVQSPRYKIIEKKQPVAFWCNPISGHNTLYWYLQNLGQGPELLIRYENEEAVDDSQLPKDRFSAERLKGVDSTLKIQPAELGDSAVYLCASSYRREGPLHEQFFGPGTRLTVL.

This clonotype was counted a few times. The V gene is TRBV7-9, the J gene TRBJ1-1, with 7 bases matching TRBD1. Trimming removed 8 bases from V and 1 base from J; junction bases left unmatched: 10. The CDR3 is 15 amino acids. CDR1 is SEHNR, CDR2 FQNEAQ, per germline (reference sequence). The CDR3 is CASGGPQGGNTEAFF. The CDR3, as DNA: TGTGCCAGCGGAGGACCCCAGGGGGGGAACACTGAAGCTTTCTTT.

A few counts support this clonotype. This chain uses TRBV4-1 with TRBJ1-1; D uncertain. Germline CDR1 reads MGHRA; CDR2 reads YSYEKL. This CDR3 has 14 residues. Trimming cost V 2 bases and J 1 base, with 8 bases left between them. The CDR3 is CASSQIGENTEAFF. The CDR3 DNA follows: TGCGCCAGCAGCCAAATAGGAGAGAACACTGAAGCTTTCTTT.

This clonotype appeared a few times. V gene TRBV6-6 combines with J gene TRBJ2-7, with D possibly being TRBD2 (6 bases). Germline assignment: CDR1 MNHNY and CDR2 SVGAGI (reference sequence). Deletions cut 6 bases from V and 4 bases from J, with 19 bases between. The CDR3 contains 15 residues. The CDR3, as DNA: TGTGCCAGCAGCCCGACCGGGACTTCTTCTTACGAGCAGTACGTC. It codes for CASSPTGTSSYEQYV.

In the case of this clonotype: A read error may account for a junction end that differs from germline. The V gene is TRBV7-6, the J gene TRBJ2-2, with 10 bases aligning to TRBD2. Germline CDR1 and CDR2: SGHVS and FNYEAQ. CDR3 length: 16 residues. CDR3 sequence reads: CASSRGLAENAGELFF. The CDR3 nucleotides are TGTGCCAGCAGCAGAGGACTAGCGGAGAACGCCGGGGAGCTGTTTTTT.

This chain connects TRBV6-6 to TRBJ1-1, with D uncertain. Germline-derived CDR1 and CDR2 are MNHNY and SVGAGI (reference sequence). This CDR3 has 14 residues. Trimming left V 5 bases short and J 4 bases short, with 14 bases between. The CDR3 region is CASSQQMIGTEAFF. The DNA of the CDR3 is TGTGCCAGCAGTCAACAGATGATTGGCACTGAAGCTTTCTTT.

The V and J genes are TRBV19 and TRBJ2-1; 8 bases are shared with TRBD1. Germline CDR1 LNHDA, CDR2 SQIVND (reference sequence). V lost 3 bases, J lost 9 bases, and 7 bases stayed unmatched. The CDR3 contains 14 residues. This CDR3 is CASSIGQGAFEQFF. The DNA of the CDR3 is TGTGCCAGTAGTATTGGGCAGGGGGCGTTTGAGCAGTTCTTC.

This clonotype was counted a few times. V and J are TRBV7-8 and TRBJ1-4; tentatively, D is TRBD1 (5 bases). CDR1 is SGHVS, CDR2 FQNEAQ, per germline. Trimming left V 2 bases short and J 8 bases short, with 12 bases between. The CDR3 is 14 residues long. The CDR3 DNA reads as TGTGCCAGCAGCTTATTCGGGGCGGGGGAAAAACTGTTTTTT. Its protein is CASSLFGAGEKLFF.

This clonotype showed up just a few times. This sequence joins TRBV4-2 and TRBJ2-7, with D unclear. Germline CDR1 LGHNA, CDR2 YNFKEQ. Deletions cut 0 bases from V and 4 bases from J, with 7 bases between. CDR3 length: 13 amino acids. Here the CDR3 DNA reads TGTGCCAGCAGCCAAGAGTCTGTTTACGAGCAGTACTTC. Translating it yields CASSQESVYEQYF.

This clonotype was recorded a few times. This sequence joins TRBV6-5 and TRBJ2-7; 9 nucleotides agree with TRBD1. The CDR3 has 15 residues. From germline, CDR1 is MNHEY and CDR2 SVGAGI. V dropped 1 base and J dropped 2; count of bases not matched to a gene: 3. The CDR3 region is CASSYYRGRAYEQYF. Here the CDR3 DNA reads TGTGCCAGCAGTTACTACAGGGGGCGCGCCTACGAGCAGTACTTC.

J is TRBJ2-3 and V is TRBV27; perhaps TRBD1 as D (5 bases). The CDR3 has 12 residues. The ends were cut back, 6 bases at V and 3 bases at J, with 7 bases in the middle. Germline V lookup: CDR1 MNHEY, CDR2 SMNVEV (reference sequence). In DNA, the CDR3 is TGTGCCAGCAGGCCAGGGACAGATACGCAGTATTTT. It is translated as CASRPGTDTQYF.

The chain links TRBV4-1 to TRBJ2-3, with 12 bases matching TRBD2. V lost 5 bases to trimming and J lost 7 bases; unmatched junction nucleotides: 10. The CDR3 runs to 16 residues. Looked up from germline, CDR1 is MGHRA and CDR2 is YSYEKL. The CDR3 reads CASSVGLAGGANTQYF. The DNA for the CDR3 is TGCGCCAGCAGCGTGGGGCTAGCGGGAGGGGCGAATACGCAGTATTTT.

The sample holds a few counts of this clonotype. The chain uses TRBV7-2 and TRBJ1-4, with D perhaps TRBD1 (6 bases). CDR3 length: 15 amino acids. CDR1 and CDR2 from the germline V gene are SGHTA and FQGNSA. Trimming shortened V by 3 bases and J by 8 bases, and 16 bases separated the two germline ends. Written as DNA, the CDR3 is TGTGCCAGCAGCTTGTCCTTAGGGGGGGGAGAAAAACTGTTTTTT. As protein: CASSLSLGGGEKLFF.

This clonotype was detected a few times. The gene calls are TRBV12-3 or TRBV12-4 and TRBJ2-2; 11 nucleotides align to TRBD2. V shed 7 bases and J 4 bases; nucleotides not matched to a gene: 5. This CDR3 contains 15 residues. As DNA, the CDR3 is TGTGCCAGCACCGGACTAGCGGGCTTCACCGGGGAGCTGTTTTTT. Protein: CASTGLAGFTGELFF.

The chain recombines TRBV19 with TRBJ2-1; TRBD1 aligns across 9 bases. Germline V gives CDR1 LNHDA, CDR2 SQIVND (reference sequence). The CDR3 extends over 16 amino acids. The trim removed 6 bases at V and 6 bases at J, leaving 12 bases unmatched. The CDR3 reads CASRRDRDRVVNEQFF. The CDR3 region has the DNA TGTGCCAGTAGGCGAGACCGGGACAGGGTTGTCAATGAGCAGTTCTTC.

This sequence joins TRBV7-2 and TRBJ2-5; D unclear. CDR1 is SGHTA and CDR2 is FQGNSA in the germline V gene. The CDR3 is made up of 14 amino acids. V was pared by 7 bases and J by 0 bases, with 12 bases between. Here the CDR3 reads CASTLRANQETQYF. The CDR3 coding sequence is TGTGCCAGCACCCTTCGGGCAAACCAAGAGACCCAGTACTTC.

This clonotype was recorded a few times. The chain employs TRBV12-3 or TRBV12-4 and TRBJ2-1; TRBD2 agrees at 10 bases. The CDR3 length is 14 residues. V lost 5 bases to trimming and J lost 8 bases; unmatched junction nucleotides: 6. The CDR3 sequence is CASSQAGGLDEQFF. CDR3 DNA sequence: TGTGCCAGCAGTCAAGCGGGAGGGCTTGATGAGCAGTTCTTC.

In this sample, this clonotype turned up a few times. The chain recombines TRBV7-9 with TRBJ2-1, with TRBD2 identical over 7 bases. V was pared by 3 bases and J by 10 bases, with 6 bases of the junction left unmatched. CDR3 length equals 13 residues. Germline V lookup: CDR1 SEHNR, CDR2 FQNEAQ (reference sequence). The CDR3 coding sequence is TGTGCCAGCAGCTTGTTGGCGGGAGAAGAGCAGTTCTTC. This sequence encodes CASSLLAGEEQFF.

This clonotype has just a few counts. This chain connects TRBV12-3 or TRBV12-4 to TRBJ2-3, with no clear D. V lost 6 bases to trimming and J lost 6 bases, with 16 bases between them. The CDR3 spans 14 residues. The CDR3 loop reads CASSWASSEDTQYF. As DNA, the CDR3 is TGTGCCAGCAGCTGGGCATCCAGCGAGGATACGCAGTATTTT.

This clonotype was picked up a small number of times. This chain connects TRBV28 to TRBJ1-3; 8 bases align to TRBD1. CDR1 is MDHEN and CDR2 is SYDVKM in the germline V gene. This CDR3 spans 17 amino acids. Trimming removed 1 base from V and 2 bases from J; junction bases left unmatched: 7. CDR3: CASSLSPGRGPGNTIYF. The CDR3 nucleotides are TGTGCCAGCAGTTTATCCCCGGGCAGGGGGCCTGGAAACACCATATATTTT. Based on the CDR3 plus reference TRBV28 and TRBJ1-3, the full variable domain is DVKVTQSSRYLVKRTGEKVFLECVQDMDHENMFWYRQDPGLGLRLIYFSYDVKMKEKGDIPEGYSVSREKKERFSLILESASTNQTSMYLCASSLSPGRGPGNTIYFGEGSWLTVV.

To note about this clonotype: Since the CDR3 does not end with the conserved phenylalanine or tryptophan, this likely comes from a read error. The chain couples TRBV11-1 to TRBJ2-7; 8 bases agree with TRBD2. Germline lookup yields CDR1 SGHAT and CDR2 FQDESV (reference sequence). Trimming cost V 4 bases and J 6 bases; bases outside gene matches: 5. The CDR3 is 13 residues long. For the CDR3, the DNA is TGTGCCAGCAGCTCGGGACTAGTAGGCGAGCAGTACCTC. Translated: CASSSGLVGEQYL.